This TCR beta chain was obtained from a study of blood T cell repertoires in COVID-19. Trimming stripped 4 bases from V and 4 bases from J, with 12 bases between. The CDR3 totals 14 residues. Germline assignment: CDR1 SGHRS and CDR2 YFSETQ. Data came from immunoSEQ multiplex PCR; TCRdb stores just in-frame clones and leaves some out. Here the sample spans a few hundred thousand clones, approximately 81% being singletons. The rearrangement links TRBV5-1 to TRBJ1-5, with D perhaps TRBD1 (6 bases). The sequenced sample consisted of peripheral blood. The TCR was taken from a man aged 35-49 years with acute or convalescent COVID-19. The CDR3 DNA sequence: TGCGCCAGCAGCCCAGGGGAAGGGAATCAGCCCCAGCATTTT. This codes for CASSPGEGNQPQHF.